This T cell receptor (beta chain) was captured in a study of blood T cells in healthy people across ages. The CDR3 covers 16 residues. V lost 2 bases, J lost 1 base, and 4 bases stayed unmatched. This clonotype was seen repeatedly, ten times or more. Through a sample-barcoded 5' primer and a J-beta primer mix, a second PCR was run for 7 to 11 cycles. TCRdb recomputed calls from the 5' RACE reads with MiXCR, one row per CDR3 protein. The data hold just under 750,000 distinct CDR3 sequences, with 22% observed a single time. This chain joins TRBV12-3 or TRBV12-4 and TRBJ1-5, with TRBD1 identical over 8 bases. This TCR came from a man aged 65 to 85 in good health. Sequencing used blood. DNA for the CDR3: TGTGCCAGCAGTTTAAGGCAGGGGGCCAGCAATCAGCCCCAGCATTTT. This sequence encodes CASSLRQGASNQPQHF.